This TCR beta chain was sequenced in a study of blood T cells in healthy people across ages (dated by TCRdb to the mid-2010s). Regarding the research as a whole: In model experiments, template switching captured about one uniquely barcoded TCR beta cDNA molecule for every two T cells. Using deep sequencing normalized with unique cDNA molecular identifiers, the study measured how TCR beta repertoire diversity changes with age. Four age groups were formed from the donors: young (average approximately 15 years), middle-aged (approximately 40), aged (over 55) and long-lived (around 82). Two additional independent replicas of 1 million unique cDNA reads from the same blood draw were analyzed for two donors (one aged 18 to 29 and one aged 80 or older).

Donors were 35 to 40 systemically healthy Caucasian individuals from Russia aged 6 to 90 years. Each donor gave ten milliliters of peripheral blood, drawn into EDTA-treated Vacutainer tubes. Ficoll-Paque density-gradient centrifugation was used to isolate PBMCs, with at least 6.5 million per sample. Total RNA, at least 6 micrograms per sample, was extracted from PBMCs with Trizol reagent. For every donor, an aliquot of PBMCs went through flow cytometry to measure the percentages of naive CD45RAhigh/CD27high T cells. What the study reported, not specific to this receptor: The long-lived group showed more naive CD4+ T cells, fewer expanded clones and increased TCR diversity than the aged group, suggesting age selection. As age increased, observed TCR beta diversity per million T cells dropped in a roughly linear way, and a significant reduction was already evident by age 40. Because profiling used bulk unsorted PBMCs, naive and antigen-experienced compartments could not be compared conclusively. Estimates of total diversity based on one million sequenced T cells were considered lower bounds and underestimates. A strong correlation was found between observed TCR beta diversity and the percentage of naive T cells measured by flow cytometry. Because the CMV infection status of the donors was unknown, age-related changes in expanded clonotypes may potentially have been confounded.

Trimming costs V 4 bases and J 8 bases, and their ends lie 11 bases apart. CDR1 and CDR2 are drawn from the germline V gene: SGHDT, YYEEEE. The CDR3 goes from the cysteine to the phenylalanine over 12 residues. Only the CDR3 region is kept as DNA, spanning 36 bases read in frame from base 1. Receptor libraries were prepared by 5' RACE. TCRdb lists the instrument as Illumina HiSeq 2500. A second roughly 7 to 11 cycle PCR used a sample-barcoded 5' primer and a J-beta primer mix. A template-switch 5' adaptor carrying 12 random nucleotides introduced a unique molecular identifier onto each TCR beta cDNA molecule. Each sample yielded at least 3 million CDR3-containing paired-end reads. The Mint cDNA synthesis kit, primed by a TRBC-specific oligonucleotide, was used to synthesize first-strand cDNA from all RNA. Following uracil-DNA glycosylase treatment, all cDNA underwent a first 18-cycle PCR with the universal primers M1SS and BC2_uni_R. Concerning the study's data processing: For normalization, 1 million high-quality reads, each with a distinct molecular identifier, were randomly selected from each sample. Instead of being binned into consensus sequences, reads that shared molecular identifiers were thrown out. MiTCR, set to a Q25 quality threshold and the strictest error-elimination algorithm, was used for CDR3 identification, clonotype clustering and error correction. A nonparametric unseen species model using Euler transformation provided a lower-bound estimate of total TCR beta diversity. The public reads were reanalyzed by TCRdb: fastp trimming at Q25, MiXCR alignment, in-frame beta chains only. Merged by CDR3 protein, the rows form single entries marked with the most common genes and DNA. TCRdb, not the authors, supplied the V and J calls. This sample comprises 800,000 to 1,300,000 distinct CDR3 sequences, about 23% of them detected only once. Less than 0.85% of the sample belongs to the ten largest clones.

Worth noting for this clonotype: Its antigen is still unknown. The record has no base qualities; no much larger clone is one base away.

These same data were also listed under a study on T cells of mothers and their children. The second study's paper adds: Nine systemically healthy Caucasian individuals, comprising three mothers and their six children, were included as donors. cDNA synthesis used all of the extracted RNA, with approximately 1.4 ug of RNA in each 15 ul reaction. In the second PCR, the M1S primer added sample barcodes and 2-4 random nucleotides. Each mother yielded over 10 million TCR beta CDR3 reads and each child 3 million to 3.5 million reads. TCR recombination output is similarly shaped by thymic selection in related and unrelated pairs, with a minor effect exerted by inherited differences. Normalized repertoire overlap was always slightly but never significantly higher in related than unrelated mother-child pairs. Persistent microchimeric T cell clones were not detected, at a sensitivity of about 90 clones per million clonotypes. Deep NGS was used in the study to compare the TCR beta repertoires of mothers and children and to look for features that separate related mother-child pairs from unrelated individuals. On average, the children were about 10 +/- 4 years old, while the mothers were roughly 40 +/- 4 years old. After adapters were ligated using NEBNext reagents, the libraries underwent 100+100 nt paired-end sequencing on an Illumina HiSeq 2000. To avoid cross-contamination, the mother libraries and the child libraries were prepared a month apart and sequenced in separate runs. For each donor, between roughly 450,000 and 2,200,000 distinct TCR beta clonotypes were identified. Naive TCR beta clonotypes were estimated from low-frequency clonotypes matched to each donor's FACS-determined naive share, without sorting.

The TCR comes from a girl aged 2 to 9 in good health. In this chain, TRBV5-6 is recombined with TRBJ2-3; confidence is insufficient to name the D gene. Sequencing was done on a sample of blood. The CDR3 protein sequence reads: CASSNPMATQYF. The DNA sequence reads TGTGCCAGCAGCAACCCAATGGCTACGCAGTATTTT. Extended through the reference TRBV5-6 and TRBJ2-3 proteins, this CDR3 yields the full variable domain: DAGVTQSPTHLIKTRGQQVTLRCSPKSGHDTVSWYQQALGQGPQFIFQYYEEEERQRGNFPDRFSGHQFPNYSSELNVNALLLGDSALYLCASSNPMATQYFGPGTRLTVL.